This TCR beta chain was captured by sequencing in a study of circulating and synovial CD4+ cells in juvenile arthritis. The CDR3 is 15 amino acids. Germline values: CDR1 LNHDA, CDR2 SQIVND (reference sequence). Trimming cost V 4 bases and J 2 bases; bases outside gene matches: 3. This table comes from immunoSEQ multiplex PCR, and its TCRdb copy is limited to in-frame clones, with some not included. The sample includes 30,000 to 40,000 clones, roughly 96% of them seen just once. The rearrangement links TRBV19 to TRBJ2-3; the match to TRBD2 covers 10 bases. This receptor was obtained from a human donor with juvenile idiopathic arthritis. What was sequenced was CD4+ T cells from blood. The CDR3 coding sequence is TGTGCCAGTAGTAGCGGACTAGCGGACACAGATACGCAGTATTTT. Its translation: CASSSGLADTDTQYF. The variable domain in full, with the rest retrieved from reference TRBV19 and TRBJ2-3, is DGGITQSPKYLFRKEGQNVTLSCEQNLNHDAMYWYRQDPGQGLRLIYYSQIVNDFQKGDIAEGYSVSREKKESFPLTVTSAQKNPTAFYLCASSSGLADTDTQYFGPGTRLTVL.